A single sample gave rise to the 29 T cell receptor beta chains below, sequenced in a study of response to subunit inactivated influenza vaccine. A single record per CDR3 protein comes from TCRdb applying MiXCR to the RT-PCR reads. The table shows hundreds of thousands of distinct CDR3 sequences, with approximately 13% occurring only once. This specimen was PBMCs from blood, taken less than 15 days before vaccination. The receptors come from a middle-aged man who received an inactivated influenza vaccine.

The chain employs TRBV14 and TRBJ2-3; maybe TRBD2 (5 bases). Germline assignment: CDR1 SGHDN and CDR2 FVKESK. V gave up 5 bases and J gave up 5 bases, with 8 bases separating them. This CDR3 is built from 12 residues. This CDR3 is CASSWTEDTQYF. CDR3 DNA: TGTGCCAGCAGCTGGACTGAAGATACGCAGTATTTT.

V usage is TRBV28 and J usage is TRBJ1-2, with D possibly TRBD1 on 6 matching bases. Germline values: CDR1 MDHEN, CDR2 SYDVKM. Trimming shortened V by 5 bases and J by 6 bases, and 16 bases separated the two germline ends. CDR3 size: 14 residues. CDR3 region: CASSVYRAPDGYTF. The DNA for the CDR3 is TGTGCCAGCAGTGTATACAGGGCCCCGGATGGCTACACCTTC.

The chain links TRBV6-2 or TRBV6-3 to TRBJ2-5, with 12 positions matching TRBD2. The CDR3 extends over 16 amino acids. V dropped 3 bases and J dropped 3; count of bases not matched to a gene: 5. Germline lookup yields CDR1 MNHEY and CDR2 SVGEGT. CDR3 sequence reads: CASSYRTSGIKETQYF. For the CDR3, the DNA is TGTGCCAGCAGTTATCGGACTAGCGGGATCAAAGAGACCCAGTACTTC.

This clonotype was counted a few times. CDR3 sequence reads: CASSFLGDGELFF. As DNA, the CDR3 is TGCGCCAGCAGCTTTCTTGGGGACGGGGAGCTGTTTTTT. This chain connects TRBV5-1 to TRBJ2-2; D is undetermined. Trimming cost V 2 bases and J 7 bases, with 9 bases left between them. CDR3 length: 13 residues. Looked up from germline, CDR1 is SGHRS and CDR2 is YFSETQ.

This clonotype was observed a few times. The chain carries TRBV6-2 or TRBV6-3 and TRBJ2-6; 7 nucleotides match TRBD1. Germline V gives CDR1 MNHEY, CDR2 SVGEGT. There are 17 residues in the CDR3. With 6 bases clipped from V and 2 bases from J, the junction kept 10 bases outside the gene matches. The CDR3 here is CASRDSTGLTGANVLTF. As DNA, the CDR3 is TGTGCCAGCAGAGACTCGACAGGGCTAACTGGGGCCAACGTCCTGACTTTC.

CDR3 sequence: CSARDLKGPGGRTDTQYF. CDR3 sequence (DNA): TGCAGTGCTAGAGATCTTAAAGGCCCAGGGGGCAGGACAGATACGCAGTATTTT. The chain has TRBV20-1 and TRBJ2-3, with TRBD1 identical over 8 bases. J lost 3 bases, V lost 0 bases, and 14 bases had no gene match. Germline CDR1 DFQATT, CDR2 SNEGSKA (reference sequence). CDR3 length equals 18 residues.

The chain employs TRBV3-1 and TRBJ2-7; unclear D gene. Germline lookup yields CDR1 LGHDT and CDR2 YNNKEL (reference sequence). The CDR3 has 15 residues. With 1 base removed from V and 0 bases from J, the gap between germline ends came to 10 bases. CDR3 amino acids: CASSQGSISSYEQYF. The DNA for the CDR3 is TGTGCCAGCAGCCAAGGTAGCATAAGCTCCTACGAGCAGTACTTC.

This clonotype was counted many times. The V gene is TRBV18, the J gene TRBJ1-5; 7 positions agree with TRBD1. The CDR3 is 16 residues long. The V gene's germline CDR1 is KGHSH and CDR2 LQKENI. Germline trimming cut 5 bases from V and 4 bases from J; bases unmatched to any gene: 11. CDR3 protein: CASSSSTGAPNQPQHF. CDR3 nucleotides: TGTGCCAGCTCATCAAGTACAGGGGCTCCAAATCAGCCCCAGCATTTT.

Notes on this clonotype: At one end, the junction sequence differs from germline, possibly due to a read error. The CDR3 is CASLPGTSGNEQYF. For the CDR3, the DNA is TGTGCCAGCTTACCAGGGACTAGCGGTAACGAGCAGTACTTC. The chain is built from TRBV18 and TRBJ2-7, with 11 nucleotides matching TRBD2. CDR3 length equals 14 residues. The germline V gene encodes CDR1 KGHSH and CDR2 LQKENI.

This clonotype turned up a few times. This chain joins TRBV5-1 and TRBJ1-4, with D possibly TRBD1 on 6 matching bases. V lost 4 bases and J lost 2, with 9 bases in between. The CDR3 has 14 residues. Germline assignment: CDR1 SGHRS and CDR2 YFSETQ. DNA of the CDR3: TGCGCCAGCAGCGACGACAGGACTAATGAAAAACTGTTTTTT. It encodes CASSDDRTNEKLFF. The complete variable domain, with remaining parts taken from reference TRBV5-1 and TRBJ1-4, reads KAGVTQTPRYLIKTRGQQVTLSCSPISGHRSVSWYQQTPGQGLQFLFEYFSETQRNKGNFPGRFSGRQFSNSRSEMNVSTLELGDSALYLCASSDDRTNEKLFFGSGTQLSVL.

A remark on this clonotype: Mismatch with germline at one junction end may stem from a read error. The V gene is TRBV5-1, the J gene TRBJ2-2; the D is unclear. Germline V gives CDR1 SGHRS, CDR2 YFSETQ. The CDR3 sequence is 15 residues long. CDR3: CASTLTESNTGELFF. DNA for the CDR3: TGCGCCAGCACCTTGACGGAGTCGAACACCGGGGAGCTGTTTTTT.

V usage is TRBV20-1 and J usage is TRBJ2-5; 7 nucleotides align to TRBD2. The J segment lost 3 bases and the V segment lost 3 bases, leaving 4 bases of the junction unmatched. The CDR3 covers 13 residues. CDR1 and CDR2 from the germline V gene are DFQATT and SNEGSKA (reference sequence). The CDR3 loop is CSASRSGKETQYF. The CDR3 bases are TGCAGTGCTAGTAGGAGCGGGAAAGAGACCCAGTACTTC.

CDR3 bases: TGTGCCTGGAGTGAAACCCGAAGGTGGGGGCATGGCAATCAGCCCCAGCATTTT. It is translated as CAWSETRRWGHGNQPQHF. This rearrangement joins TRBV30 to TRBJ1-5; TRBD1 is a possible D gene (6 bases). The germline V gene has CDR1 GTSNPN and CDR2 SVGIG (reference sequence). The CDR3 totals 18 residues. V lost 1 base and J lost 2, with 21 bases in between.

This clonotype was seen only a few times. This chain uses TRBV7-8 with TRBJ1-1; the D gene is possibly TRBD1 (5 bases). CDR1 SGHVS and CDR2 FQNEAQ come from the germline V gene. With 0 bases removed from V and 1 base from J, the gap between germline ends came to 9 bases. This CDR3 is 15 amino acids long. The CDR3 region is CASSLARVGNTEAFF. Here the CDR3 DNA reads TGTGCCAGCAGCTTAGCCAGGGTAGGGAACACTGAAGCTTTCTTT.

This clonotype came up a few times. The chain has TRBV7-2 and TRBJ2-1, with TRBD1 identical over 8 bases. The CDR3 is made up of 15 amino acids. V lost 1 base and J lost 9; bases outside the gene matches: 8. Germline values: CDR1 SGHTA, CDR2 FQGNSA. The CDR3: CASSLVAPGGVEQFF. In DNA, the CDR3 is TGTGCCAGCAGCTTAGTCGCACCAGGGGGCGTTGAGCAGTTCTTC. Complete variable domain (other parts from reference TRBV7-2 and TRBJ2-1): GAGVSQSPSNKVTEKGKDVELRCDPISGHTALYWYRQSLGQGLEFLIYFQGNSAPDKSGLPSDRFSAERTGGSVSTLTIQRTQQEDSAVYLCASSLVAPGGVEQFFGPGTRLTVL.

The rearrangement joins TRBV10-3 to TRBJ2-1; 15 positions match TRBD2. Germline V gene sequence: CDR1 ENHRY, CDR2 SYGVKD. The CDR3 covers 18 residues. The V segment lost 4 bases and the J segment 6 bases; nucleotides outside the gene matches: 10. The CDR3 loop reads CAISAGGLAGGHSNEQFF. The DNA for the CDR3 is TGTGCCATCAGTGCCGGGGGACTAGCGGGAGGCCACAGCAATGAGCAGTTCTTC.

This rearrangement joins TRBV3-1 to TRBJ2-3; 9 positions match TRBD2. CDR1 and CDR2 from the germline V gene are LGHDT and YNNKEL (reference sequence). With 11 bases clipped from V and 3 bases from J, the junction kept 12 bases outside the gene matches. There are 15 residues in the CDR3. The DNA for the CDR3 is TGTGCCTGCTCCCAAAGTACTAGCGGGACAGATACGCAGTATTTT. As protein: CACSQSTSGTDTQYF.

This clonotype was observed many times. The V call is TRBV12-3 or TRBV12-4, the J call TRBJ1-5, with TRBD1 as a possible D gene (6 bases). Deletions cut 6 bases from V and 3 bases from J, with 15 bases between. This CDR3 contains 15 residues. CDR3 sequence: CASSRGQMDNQPQHF. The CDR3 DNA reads TGTGCCAGCAGCCGCGGACAGATGGACAATCAGCCCCAGCATTTT.

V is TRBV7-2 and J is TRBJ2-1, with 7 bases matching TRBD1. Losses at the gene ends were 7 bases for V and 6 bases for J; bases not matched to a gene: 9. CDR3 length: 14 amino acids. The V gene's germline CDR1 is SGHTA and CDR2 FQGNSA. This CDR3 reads CASTTGTVRNEQFF. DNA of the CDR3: TGTGCCAGCACCACCGGGACAGTCCGCAATGAGCAGTTCTTC.

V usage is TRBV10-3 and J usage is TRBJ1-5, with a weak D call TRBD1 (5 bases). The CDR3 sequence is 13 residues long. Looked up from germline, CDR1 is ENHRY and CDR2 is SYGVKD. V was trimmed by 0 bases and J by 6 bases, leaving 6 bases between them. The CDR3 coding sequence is TGTGCCATCAGTGAGTCTGGGGGTCAGCCCCAGCATTTT. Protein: CAISESGGQPQHF.

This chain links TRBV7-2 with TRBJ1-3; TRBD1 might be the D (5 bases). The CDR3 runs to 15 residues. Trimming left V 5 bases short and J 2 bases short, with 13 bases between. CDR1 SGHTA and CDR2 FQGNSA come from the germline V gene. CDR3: CASSRDAGAGNTIYF. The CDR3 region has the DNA TGTGCCAGCAGCAGGGACGCGGGGGCTGGAAACACCATATATTTT.

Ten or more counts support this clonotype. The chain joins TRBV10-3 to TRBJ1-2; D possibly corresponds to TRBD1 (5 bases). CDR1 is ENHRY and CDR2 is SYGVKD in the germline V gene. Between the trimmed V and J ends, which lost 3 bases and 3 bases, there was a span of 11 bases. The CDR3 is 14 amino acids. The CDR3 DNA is TGTGCCATCAGTGAACTGGGGGATTACTATGGCTACACCTTC. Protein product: CAISELGDYYGYTF.

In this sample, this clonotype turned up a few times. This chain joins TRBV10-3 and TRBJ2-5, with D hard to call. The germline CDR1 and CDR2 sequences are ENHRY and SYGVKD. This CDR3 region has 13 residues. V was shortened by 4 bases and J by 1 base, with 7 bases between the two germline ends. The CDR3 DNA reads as TGTGCCATCAGTGCCTCTAGCCAAGAGACCCAGTACTTC. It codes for CAISASSQETQYF.

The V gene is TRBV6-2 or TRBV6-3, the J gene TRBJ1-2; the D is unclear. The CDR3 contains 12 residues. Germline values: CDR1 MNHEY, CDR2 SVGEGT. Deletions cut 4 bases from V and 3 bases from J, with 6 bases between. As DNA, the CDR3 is TGTGCCAGCAGTTCCGGGCACTATGGCTACACCTTC. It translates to CASSSGHYGYTF.

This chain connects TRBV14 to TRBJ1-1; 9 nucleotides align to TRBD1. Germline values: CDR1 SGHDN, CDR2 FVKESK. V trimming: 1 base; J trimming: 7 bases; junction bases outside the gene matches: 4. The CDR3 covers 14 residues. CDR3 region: CASSQVWTGDEAFF. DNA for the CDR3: TGTGCCAGCAGCCAAGTATGGACAGGGGATGAAGCTTTCTTT.

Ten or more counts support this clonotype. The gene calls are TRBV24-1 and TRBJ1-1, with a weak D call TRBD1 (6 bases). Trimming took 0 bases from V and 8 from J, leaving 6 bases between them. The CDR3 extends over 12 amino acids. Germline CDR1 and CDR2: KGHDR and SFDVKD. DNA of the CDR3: TGTGCCACCAGTGATTTGACAGGGGAAGCTTTCTTT. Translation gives CATSDLTGEAFF.

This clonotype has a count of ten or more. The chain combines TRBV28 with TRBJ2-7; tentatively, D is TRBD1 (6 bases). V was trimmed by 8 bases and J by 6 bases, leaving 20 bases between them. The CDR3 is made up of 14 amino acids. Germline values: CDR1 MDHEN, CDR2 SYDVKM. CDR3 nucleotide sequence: TGTGCCAGCGGTGGGGGCAGCTTAGTACGCGAGCAGTACTTC. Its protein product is CASGGGSLVREQYF.

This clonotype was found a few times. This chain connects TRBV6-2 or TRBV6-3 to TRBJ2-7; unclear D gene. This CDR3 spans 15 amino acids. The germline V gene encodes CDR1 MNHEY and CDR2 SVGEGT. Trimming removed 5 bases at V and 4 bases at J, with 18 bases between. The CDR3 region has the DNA TGTGCCAGCAGTCAAGGACCGGCTATATTATACGAGCAGTACTTC. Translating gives CASSQGPAILYEQYF.

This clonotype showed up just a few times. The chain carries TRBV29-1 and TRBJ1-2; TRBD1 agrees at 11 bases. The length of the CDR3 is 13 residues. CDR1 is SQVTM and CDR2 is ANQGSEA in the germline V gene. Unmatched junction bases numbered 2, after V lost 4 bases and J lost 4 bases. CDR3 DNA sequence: TGCAGCGTTGGGACAGGGGGCCTCTATGGCTACACCTTC. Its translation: CSVGTGGLYGYTF.